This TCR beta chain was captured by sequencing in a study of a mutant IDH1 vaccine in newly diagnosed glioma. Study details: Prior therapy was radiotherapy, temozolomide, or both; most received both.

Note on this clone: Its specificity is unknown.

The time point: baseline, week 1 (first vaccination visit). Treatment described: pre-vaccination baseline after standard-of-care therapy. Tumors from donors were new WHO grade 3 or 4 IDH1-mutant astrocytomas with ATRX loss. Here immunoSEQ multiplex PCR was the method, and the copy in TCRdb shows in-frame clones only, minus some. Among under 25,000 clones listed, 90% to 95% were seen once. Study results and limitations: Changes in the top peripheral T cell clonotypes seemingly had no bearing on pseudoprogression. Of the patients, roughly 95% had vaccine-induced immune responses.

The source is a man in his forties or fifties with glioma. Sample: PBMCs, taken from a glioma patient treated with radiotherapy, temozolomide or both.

As DNA, the CDR3 is TGTGCCAGCAGCTTGGGGGGGACCTACGAGCAGTACTTC. Protein: CASSLGGTYEQYF. V usage is TRBV5-6 and J usage is TRBJ2-7; either TRBD1 or TRBD2 may fit D (5 bases each). The CDR3 is 13 residues long. Germline CDR1 SGHDT, CDR2 YYEEEE. The germline V and J ends were trimmed by 0 bases and 2 bases, with 6 bases remaining between them.